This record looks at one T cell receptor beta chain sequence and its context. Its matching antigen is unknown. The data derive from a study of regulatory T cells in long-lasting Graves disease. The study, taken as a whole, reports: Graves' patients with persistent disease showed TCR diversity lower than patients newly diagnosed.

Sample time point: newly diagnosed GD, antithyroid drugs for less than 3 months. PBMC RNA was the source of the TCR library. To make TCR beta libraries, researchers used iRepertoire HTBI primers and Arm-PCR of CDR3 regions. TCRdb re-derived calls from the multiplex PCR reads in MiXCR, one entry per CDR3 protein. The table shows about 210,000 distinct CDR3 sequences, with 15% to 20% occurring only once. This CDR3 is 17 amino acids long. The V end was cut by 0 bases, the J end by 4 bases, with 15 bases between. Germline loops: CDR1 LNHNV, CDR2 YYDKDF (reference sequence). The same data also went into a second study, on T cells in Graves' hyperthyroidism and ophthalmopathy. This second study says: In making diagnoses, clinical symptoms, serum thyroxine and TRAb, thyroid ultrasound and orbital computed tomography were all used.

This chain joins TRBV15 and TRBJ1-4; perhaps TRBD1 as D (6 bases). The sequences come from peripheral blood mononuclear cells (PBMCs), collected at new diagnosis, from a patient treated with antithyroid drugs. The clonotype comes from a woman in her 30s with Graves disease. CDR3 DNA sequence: TGTGCCACCAGCAGAGATCAGCTGGGGACATATAATGAAAAACTGTTTTTT. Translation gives CATSRDQLGTYNEKLFF. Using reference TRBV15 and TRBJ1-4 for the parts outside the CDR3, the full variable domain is DAMVIQNPRYQVTQFGKPVTLSCSQTLNHNVMYWYQQKSSQAPKLLFHYYDKDFNNEADTPDNFQSRRPNTSFCFLDIRSPGLGDTAMYLCATSRDQLGTYNEKLFFGSGTQLSVL.